This passage covers 8 T cell receptor beta chains from one sample sequenced in a study of blood T cells in healthy people across ages. Primers used in a second PCR of about 7 to 12 cycles were a sample-barcoded 5' primer and a J-beta primer mix. A single record per CDR3 protein comes from TCRdb applying MiXCR to the 5' RACE reads. The sample carries about 730,000 distinct CDR3 sequences, about 42% recorded once. Specimen: blood. The receptors shown here come from a woman aged 55-70 years in good health.

This chain connects TRBV5-6 to TRBJ1-2, with TRBD1 as a possible D gene (5 bases). V lost 4 bases to trimming and J lost 2 bases, with 12 bases between them. Germline-derived CDR1 and CDR2 are SGHDT and YYEEEE. The CDR3 spans 14 residues. CDR3 region: CASSPGEGNYGYTF. The CDR3 bases are TGTGCCAGCAGCCCCGGGGAGGGGAACTATGGCTACACCTTC.

This clonotype has just a few counts. In nucleotides, the CDR3 is TGTGCCAGTAGGGACAGGGGAGGTTTGACCAAAAACATTCAGTACTTC. It specifies CASRDRGGLTKNIQYF. The chain has TRBV19 and TRBJ2-5, with 9 bases identical to TRBD1. The DNA end is more similar to TRBJ2-4, so the J call may be wrong. The germline V gene encodes CDR1 LNHDA and CDR2 SQIVND (reference sequence). CDR3 length equals 16 residues.

The gene calls are TRBV29-1 and TRBJ2-1, with 11 bases fitting TRBD2. V trimming: 5 bases; J trimming: 7 bases; junction bases outside the gene matches: 4. The CDR3 length is 13 residues. CDR1 is SQVTM and CDR2 is ANQGSEA in the germline V gene. Here the CDR3 DNA reads TGCAGCGTTATGCCTAGCGGGAGGAATGAGCAGTTCTTC. Amino acids: CSVMPSGRNEQFF.

The rearrangement links TRBV20-1 to TRBJ2-1; the D gene is possibly TRBD1 (6 bases). Germline V gene data show CDR1 as DFQATT and CDR2 as SNEGSKA (reference sequence). The CDR3 is 14 amino acids. The V end was cut by 5 bases, the J end by 7 bases, with 18 bases between. The DNA of the CDR3 is TGCAGTGCTGTCATAGCCTGGGGGCGTAATGAGCAGTTCTTC. Its translation is CSAVIAWGRNEQFF.

Notes on this clonotype: A single base separates this from a much larger clone, so it may be a read error. The chain uses TRBV16 and TRBJ2-3; D gene uncertain. From germline, CDR1 is KGHSY and CDR2 FQNENV. The CDR3 is 13 amino acids. Trimming stripped 0 bases from V and 9 bases from J, with 10 bases between. This CDR3 reads CASSQSVDTTQYF. The CDR3 DNA sequence: TGTGCCAGCAGCCAATCGGTCGACACAACGCAGTATTTT.

On this clonotype itself: A read error may produce the germline difference seen at one junction end. This chain joins TRBV12-3 or TRBV12-4 and TRBJ2-3, with D unclear. The CDR3 totals 14 residues. CDR3 sequence: CVSRPTTPTDTQYF. The DNA for the CDR3 is TGTGTCAGCAGGCCCACGACCCCCACAGATACGCAGTATTTT.

The rearrangement joins TRBV11-3 to TRBJ2-6; TRBD2 matches at 9 bases. Germline V lookup: CDR1 SGHNT, CDR2 YENEEA. This CDR3 spans 18 amino acids. V trimming: 5 bases; J trimming: 0 bases; junction bases outside the gene matches: 8. CDR3 DNA sequence: TGTGCCAGCAGCCCCCGGACTAGCGCGACCTCTGGGGCCAACGTCCTGACTTTC. Translating it yields CASSPRTSATSGANVLTF. The full variable domain, in which reference TRBV11-3 and TRBJ2-6 provide the parts outside the CDR3, is EAGVVQSPRYKIIEKKQPVAFWCNPISGHNTLYWYLQNLGQGPELLIRYENEEAVDDSQLPKDRFSAERLKGVDSTLKIQPAELGDSAVYLCASSPRTSATSGANVLTFGAGSRLTVL.

This chain uses TRBV4-1 with TRBJ2-1; TRBD2 matches at 10 bases. Judging by the DNA end, TRBJ2-7 fits better; the J call may be wrong. The V gene's germline CDR1 is MGHRA and CDR2 YSYEKL. The CDR3 runs 18 residues. CDR3 sequence: CASSQARSLAGEYNEQYF. For the CDR3, the DNA is TGCGCCAGCAGCCAAGCCCGATCCCTAGCGGGGGAGTACAATGAGCAGTACTTC.